A single sample gave rise to the 8 T cell receptor beta chains below, sequenced in a study of vaccination effects on CD4 cells after COVID-19. After less than twelve days in culture, the CD4+ T cells were isolated. SARS-CoV-2 infected the person between March and December 2020, as confirmed by PCR. The vaccine given was either BNT162b2 or mRNA-1273, in two doses. Their specific antigens are unknown. Assay used: immunoSEQ multiplex PCR; TCRdb lists only in-frame clones, some missing. The sample lists tens of thousands of clones; 76% were seen once. The source material was CD4+ T cells from PBMCs cultured without peptide, sampled after COVID-19 vaccination. The origin of the receptors is a human donor who had a prior SARS-CoV-2 infection.

This rearrangement joins TRBV7-2 to TRBJ2-5, with TRBD1 matching over 7 bases. V gave up 5 bases and J gave up 4 bases; unmatched junction bases: 10. The CDR3 runs to 15 residues. Germline V gene lookup returns CDR1 SGHTA and CDR2 FQGNSA. CDR3 amino acids: CASSPRQGSVETQYF. As DNA, the CDR3 is TGTGCCAGCAGCCCCCGACAGGGATCAGTAGAGACCCAGTACTTC. Drawing the rest from reference TRBV7-2 and TRBJ2-5, the complete variable domain is GAGVSQSPSNKVTEKGKDVELRCDPISGHTALYWYRQSLGQGLEFLIYFQGNSAPDKSGLPSDRFSAERTGGSVSTLTIQRTQQEDSAVYLCASSPRQGSVETQYFGPGTRLLVL.

CDR3 bases: TGTGCCAGCAGTCTGGACACTAACACTGAAGCTTTCTTT. Translation: CASSLDTNTEAFF. This chain uses TRBV2 with TRBJ1-1; tentatively, D is TRBD1 (5 bases). CDR1 is SNHLY, CDR2 FYNNEI, per germline. Trimming stripped 5 bases from V and 2 bases from J, with 9 bases between. This CDR3 is built from 13 residues.

The DNA for the CDR3 is TGTGCCAGCAGCCAACCGGGACGAAACACTGAAGCTTTCTTT. Amino acid sequence: CASSQPGRNTEAFF. The chain uses TRBV6-5 and TRBJ1-1; the D gene is possibly TRBD1 (5 bases). Looked up from germline, CDR1 is MNHEY and CDR2 is SVGAGI. V was shortened by 6 bases and J by 2 bases, with 13 bases between the two germline ends. The CDR3 consists of 14 residues.

This clone was seen once. CDR3 in amino acids: CASSPGTSGSGYNEQFF. The CDR3 DNA is TGTGCCAGCAGCCCAGGGACTAGCGGGAGCGGCTACAATGAGCAGTTCTTC. The chain is built from TRBV7-4 and TRBJ2-1; 14 nucleotides agree with TRBD2. Germline values: CDR1 SGHVT, CDR2 SQSDAQ. This CDR3 contains 17 residues. V gave up 5 bases and J gave up 3 bases; unmatched junction bases: 6.

The chain carries TRBV9 and TRBJ1-6; TRBD1 aligns across 10 bases. Germline CDR1 reads SGDLS; CDR2 reads YYNGEE. The CDR3 contains 14 residues. V dropped 2 bases and J dropped 8; count of bases not matched to a gene: 1. CDR3 bases: TGTGCCAGCAGCGTCGGACAGGGGGATTCACCCCTCCACTTT. Its translation: CASSVGQGDSPLHF.

This rearrangement joins TRBV5-5 to TRBJ1-6; D gene unclear. V was cut by 4 bases and J by 4 bases, with 15 bases left in between. CDR1 is SGHKS, CDR2 YYEKEE, per germline (reference sequence). This CDR3 has 16 residues. CDR3 bases: TGTGCCAGCAGCCCTGACCCTCATCCTTATAATTCACCCCTCCACTTT. This sequence encodes CASSPDPHPYNSPLHF.

The chain employs TRBV6-5 and TRBJ2-7; tentatively, D is TRBD1 (6 bases). CDR1 is MNHEY and CDR2 is SVGAGI in the germline V gene. The V and J ends lost 4 bases and 3 bases respectively, with 13 bases between them. This CDR3 has 14 amino acids. CDR3 nucleotide sequence: TGTGCCAGCAGTTCCTACGACAGGTTCTACGAGCAGTACTTC. It encodes CASSSYDRFYEQYF.

This chain joins TRBV5-1 and TRBJ1-6; D is undetermined. This CDR3 contains 15 residues. V lost 4 bases and J lost 7, with 15 bases in between. Per the germline V gene, CDR1 is SGHRS and CDR2 is YFSETQ. As DNA, the CDR3 is TGCGCCAGCAGCCCGACTGGGATGAGGAATTCACCCCTCCACTTT. This encodes CASSPTGMRNSPLHF.